A selection of T cell receptor beta chains follows, all from one sample in a study of CD8+ T cells in alopecia areata. Profiled with immunoSEQ multiplex PCR; TCRdb holds only in-frame clones, not every one. Of hundreds of thousands of clones listed, approximately 60% are singletons. This specimen was CD4+ T cells sorted from blood, taken at week 52, from a patient treated with tofacitinib. These receptors were collected from a human donor with alopecia areata. CDR3s include the opening cysteine and the closing phenylalanine or tryptophan. A D gene is named only where the DNA matches it firmly. Some rows have no size entry. The others give once, few or many, or a class for an expanded clone.

abundance: NA; d_gene: NA; v_gene: TRBV30; len: 11; j_gene: TRBJ2-7; CDR3nt: TGTGCCTGGCGGGGTACCTACGAGCAGTACTTC; CDR3aa: CAWRGTYEQYF
abundance: NA; d_gene: NA; v_gene: TRBV28; len: 13; j_gene: TRBJ1-1; CDR3nt: TGTGCCAGCATTTCGGGAAAGGACACTGAAGCTTTCTTT; CDR3aa: CASISGKDTEAFF
abundance: NA; d_gene: NA; v_gene: TRBV30; len: 12; j_gene: TRBJ2-7; CDR3nt: TGTGCCTGGAGTCCAGGTATCTACGAGCAGTACTTC; CDR3aa: CAWSPGIYEQYF
abundance: few; d_gene: NA; v_gene: TRBV7-9; len: 12; j_gene: TRBJ2-5; CDR3nt: TGTGCCAGCAGCTTAATACCCGAGACCCAGTACTTC; CDR3aa: CASSLIPETQYF
abundance: NA; d_gene: NA; v_gene: TRBV7-3; len: 14; j_gene: TRBJ2-7; CDR3nt: TGTGCCAGCAGCTTAGGACACGGCCCCTACGAGCAGTACTTC; CDR3aa: CASSLGHGPYEQYF
abundance: few; d_gene: NA; v_gene: TRBV9; len: 14; j_gene: TRBJ1-6; CDR3nt: TGTGCCAGCAGCTCCCGACAGGATGGTTCACCCCTCCACTTT; CDR3aa: CASSSRQDGSPLHF
abundance: few; d_gene: NA; v_gene: TRBV6-5; len: 12; j_gene: TRBJ1-6; CDR3nt: TGTGCCAGCAGCCGAGGTAATTCACCCCTCCACTTT; CDR3aa: CASSRGNSPLHF
abundance: NA; d_gene: NA; v_gene: TRBV15; len: 16; j_gene: TRBJ2-7; CDR3nt: TGTGCCACCAGCAGAGGGAAGGGGACGCCAGAATACGAGCAGTACTTC; CDR3aa: CATSRGKGTPEYEQYF
abundance: NA; d_gene: NA; v_gene: TRBV5-4; len: 15; j_gene: TRBJ1-1; CDR3nt: TGTGCCAGCAGCCAGCCGACGGTAGGAGGCACTGAAGCTTTCTTT; CDR3aa: CASSQPTVGGTEAFF
abundance: NA; d_gene: TRBD1; v_gene: TRBV29-1; len: 14; j_gene: TRBJ1-2; CDR3nt: TGCAGCGCGGTAAAACAGGGGCATGACTATGGCTACACCTTC; CDR3aa: CSAVKQGHDYGYTF
abundance: NA; d_gene: NA; v_gene: TRBV30; len: 12; j_gene: TRBJ2-2; CDR3nt: TGTGCCTGGGGACGGACCACCGGGGAGCTGTTTTTT; CDR3aa: CAWGRTTGELFF
abundance: NA; d_gene: TRBD1; v_gene: TRBV7-2; len: 15; j_gene: TRBJ1-5; CDR3nt: TGTGCCAGCAGCTTAGTTCTGGGGACAGGTCAGCCCCAGCATTTT; CDR3aa: CASSLVLGTGQPQHF
abundance: few; d_gene: NA; v_gene: TRBV7-2; len: 13; j_gene: TRBJ2-5; CDR3nt: TGTGCCAGCAGCAAACGACAGTTGGAGACCCAGTACTTC; CDR3aa: CASSKRQLETQYF
abundance: NA; d_gene: TRBD1; v_gene: TRBV4-1; len: 18; j_gene: TRBJ1-2; CDR3nt: TGCGCCAGCAGCTGGCGCTCCGCCCCGGGGACAGGGGGAAAGGGCTACACCTTC; CDR3aa: CASSWRSAPGTGGKGYTF
abundance: NA; d_gene: NA; v_gene: TRBV7-9; len: 12; j_gene: TRBJ2-7; CDR3nt: TGTGCCAGCAGCTTATCAGGGTACGAGCAGTACTTC; CDR3aa: CASSLSGYEQYF
abundance: NA; d_gene: NA; v_gene: TRBV29-1; len: 14; j_gene: TRBJ1-2; CDR3nt: TGCAGCGTTGGTGGGCAGGGGCATTACTATGGCTACACCTTC; CDR3aa: CSVGGQGHYYGYTF
abundance: NA; d_gene: NA; v_gene: TRBV5-1; len: 14; j_gene: TRBJ1-2; CDR3nt: TGCGCCAGCAGCCCCGGCGGCGTTCAATATGGCTACACCTTC; CDR3aa: CASSPGGVQYGYTF
abundance: NA; d_gene: TRBD1; v_gene: TRBV4-3; len: 17; j_gene: TRBJ1-5; CDR3nt: TGCGCCAGCAGCCTCCACGCAGGGGGTGGCAGCAATCAGCCCCAGCATTTT; CDR3aa: CASSLHAGGGSNQPQHF
abundance: NA; d_gene: NA; v_gene: TRBV5-1; len: 13; j_gene: TRBJ1-6; CDR3nt: TGCGCCAGCAGCCCTCTGAGGGATTCACCCCTCCACTTT; CDR3aa: CASSPLRDSPLHF